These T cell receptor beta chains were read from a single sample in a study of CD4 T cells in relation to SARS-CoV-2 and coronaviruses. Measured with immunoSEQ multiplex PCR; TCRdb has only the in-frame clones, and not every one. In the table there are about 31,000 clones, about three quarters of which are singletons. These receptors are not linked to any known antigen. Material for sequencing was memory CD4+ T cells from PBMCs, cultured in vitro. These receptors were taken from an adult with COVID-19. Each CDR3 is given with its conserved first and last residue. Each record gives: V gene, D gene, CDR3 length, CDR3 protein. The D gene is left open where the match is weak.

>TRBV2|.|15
CASSEAGADDYGYTF
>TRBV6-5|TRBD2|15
CASSDLAGGSDTQYF
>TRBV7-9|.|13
CAGGSLAGETQYF
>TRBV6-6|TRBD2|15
CASSYRLAGTGELFF
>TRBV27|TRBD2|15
CASGKAGDYSPAQYF
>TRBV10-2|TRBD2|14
CASSSSGRFGELFF
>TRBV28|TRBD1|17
CASSTRTGGGGNEKLFF
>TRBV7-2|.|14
CASSFSSFTDTQYF
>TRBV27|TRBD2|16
CASSLGSGSYSYEQYF
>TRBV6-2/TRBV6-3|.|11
CAGSTTGELFF